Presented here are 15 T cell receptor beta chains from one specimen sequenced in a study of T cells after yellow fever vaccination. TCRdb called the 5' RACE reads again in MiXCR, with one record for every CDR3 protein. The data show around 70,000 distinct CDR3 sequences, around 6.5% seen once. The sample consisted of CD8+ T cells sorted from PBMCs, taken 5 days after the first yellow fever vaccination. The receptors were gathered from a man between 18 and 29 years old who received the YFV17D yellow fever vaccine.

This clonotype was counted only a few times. Here the CDR3 DNA reads TGTGCCAGCAGTTTTTGGGGGTCCCAAGAGACCCAGTACTTC. It is translated as CASSFWGSQETQYF. This rearrangement joins TRBV12-3 or TRBV12-4 to TRBJ2-5, with D perhaps given as TRBD1 or TRBD2 (5 bases each). Trimming took off 3 bases at V and 1 base at J, with 9 bases between the two ends. The CDR3 extends over 14 amino acids.

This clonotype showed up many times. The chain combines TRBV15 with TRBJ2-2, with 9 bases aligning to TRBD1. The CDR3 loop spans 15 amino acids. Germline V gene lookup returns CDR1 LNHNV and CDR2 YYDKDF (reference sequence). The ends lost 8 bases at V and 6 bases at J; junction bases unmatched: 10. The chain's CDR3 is CATSRDRVSAGELFF. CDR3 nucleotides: TGTGCCACCTCTCGGGACAGGGTCAGCGCCGGGGAGCTGTTTTTT. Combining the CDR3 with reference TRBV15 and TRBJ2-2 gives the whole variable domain DAMVIQNPRYQVTQFGKPVTLSCSQTLNHNVMYWYQQKSSQAPKLLFHYYDKDFNNEADTPDNFQSRRPNTSFCFLDIRSPGLGDTAMYLCATSRDRVSAGELFFGEGSRLTVL.

The CDR3 nucleotides are TGTGCCAGCAGCAGACTAGCGGGGGGCACAGATACGCAGTATTTT. Translation: CASSRLAGGTDTQYF. The chain couples TRBV6-1 to TRBJ2-3, with TRBD2 matching 12 bases. The J segment lost 1 base and the V segment lost 6 bases, leaving 2 bases of the junction unmatched. CDR1 is MNHNS, CDR2 SASEGT, per germline. CDR3 length equals 15 residues.

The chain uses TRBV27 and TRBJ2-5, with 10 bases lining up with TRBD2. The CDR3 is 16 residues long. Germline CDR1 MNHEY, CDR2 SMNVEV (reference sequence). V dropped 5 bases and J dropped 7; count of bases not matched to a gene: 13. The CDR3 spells CASSPRGLAPPWTQYF. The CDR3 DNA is TGTGCCAGCAGTCCCCGGGGACTAGCGCCGCCGTGGACCCAGTACTTC.

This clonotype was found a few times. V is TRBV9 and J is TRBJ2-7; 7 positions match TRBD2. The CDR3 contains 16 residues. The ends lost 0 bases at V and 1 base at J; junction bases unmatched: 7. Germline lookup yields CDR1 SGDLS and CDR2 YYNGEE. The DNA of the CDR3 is TGTGCCAGCAGCGTAGGAAGTCGGGGGGAGTCCTACGAGCAGTACTTC. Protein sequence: CASSVGSRGESYEQYF.

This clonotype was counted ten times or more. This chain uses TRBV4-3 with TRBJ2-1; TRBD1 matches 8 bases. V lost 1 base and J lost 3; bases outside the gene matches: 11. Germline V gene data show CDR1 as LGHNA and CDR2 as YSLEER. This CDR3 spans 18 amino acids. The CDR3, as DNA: TGCGCCAGCAGCCAAGTACCAGGCGGACAGGGCAACTACAATGAGCAGTTCTTC. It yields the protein CASSQVPGGQGNYNEQFF.

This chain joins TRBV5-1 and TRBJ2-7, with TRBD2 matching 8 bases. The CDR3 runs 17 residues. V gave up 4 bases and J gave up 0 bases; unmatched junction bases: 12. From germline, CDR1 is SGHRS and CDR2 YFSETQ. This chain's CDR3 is CASSPSGGFPSSYEQYF. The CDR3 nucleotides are TGCGCCAGCAGCCCAAGCGGGGGTTTCCCGAGCTCCTACGAGCAGTACTTC.

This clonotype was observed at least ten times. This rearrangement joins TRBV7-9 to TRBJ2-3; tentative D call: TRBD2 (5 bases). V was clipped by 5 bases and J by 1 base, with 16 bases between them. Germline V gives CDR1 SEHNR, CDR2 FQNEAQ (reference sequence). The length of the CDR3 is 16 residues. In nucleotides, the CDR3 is TGTGCCAGCAGCCCTAGCCGGGGTAGTGGCACAGATACGCAGTATTTT. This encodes CASSPSRGSGTDTQYF.

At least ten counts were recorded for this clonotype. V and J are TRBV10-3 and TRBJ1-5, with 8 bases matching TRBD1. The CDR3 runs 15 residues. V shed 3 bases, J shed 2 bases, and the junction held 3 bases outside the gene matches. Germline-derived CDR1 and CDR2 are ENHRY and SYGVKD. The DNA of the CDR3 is TGTGCCATCAGTGAACAGGGGGAGGGCAATCAGCCCCAGCATTTT. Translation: CAISEQGEGNQPQHF.

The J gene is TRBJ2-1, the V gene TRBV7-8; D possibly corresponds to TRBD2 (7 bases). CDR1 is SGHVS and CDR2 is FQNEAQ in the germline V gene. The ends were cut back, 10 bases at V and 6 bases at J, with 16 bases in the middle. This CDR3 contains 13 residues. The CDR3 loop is CATTSGGGNEQFF. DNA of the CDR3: TGTGCCACCACCTCGGGGGGCGGCAATGAGCAGTTCTTC.

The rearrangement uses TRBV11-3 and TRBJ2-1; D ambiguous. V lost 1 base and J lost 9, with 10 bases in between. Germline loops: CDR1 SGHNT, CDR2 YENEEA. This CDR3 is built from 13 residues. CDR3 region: CASSLVSVGEQFF. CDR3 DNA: TGTGCCAGCAGCTTAGTATCGGTGGGTGAGCAGTTCTTC.

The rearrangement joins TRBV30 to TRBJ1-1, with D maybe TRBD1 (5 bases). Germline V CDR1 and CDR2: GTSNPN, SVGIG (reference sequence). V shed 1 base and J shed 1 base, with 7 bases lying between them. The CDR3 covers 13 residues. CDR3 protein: CAWSAGGNTEAFF. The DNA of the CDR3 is TGTGCCTGGAGTGCTGGGGGGAACACTGAAGCTTTCTTT.

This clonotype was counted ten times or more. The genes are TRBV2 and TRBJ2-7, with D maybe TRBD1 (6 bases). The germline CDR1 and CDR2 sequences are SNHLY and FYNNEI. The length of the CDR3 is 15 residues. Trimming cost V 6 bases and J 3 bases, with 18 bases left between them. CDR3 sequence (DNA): TGTGCCAGCAGGGAGACCACAGGGACCATCTACGAGCAGTACTTC. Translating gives CASRETTGTIYEQYF. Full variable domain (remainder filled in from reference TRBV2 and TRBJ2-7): EPEVTQTPSHQVTQMGQEVILRCVPISNHLYFYWYRQILGQKVEFLVSFYNNEISEKSEIFDDQFSVERPDGSNFTLKIRSTKLEDSAMYFCASRETTGTIYEQYFGPGTRLTVT.

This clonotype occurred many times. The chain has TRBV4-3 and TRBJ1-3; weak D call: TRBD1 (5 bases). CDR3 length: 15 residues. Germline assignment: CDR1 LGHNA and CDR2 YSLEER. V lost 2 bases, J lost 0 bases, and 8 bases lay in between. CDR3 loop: CASSQSGASGNTIYF. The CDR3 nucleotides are TGCGCCAGCAGCCAAAGCGGGGCCTCTGGAAACACCATATATTTT.

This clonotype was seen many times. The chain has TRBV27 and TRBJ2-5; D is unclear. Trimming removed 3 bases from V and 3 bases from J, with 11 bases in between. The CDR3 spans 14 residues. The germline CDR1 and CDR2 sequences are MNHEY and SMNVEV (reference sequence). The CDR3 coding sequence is TGTGCCAGCAGTTTCAATTCCCCAAAAGAGACCCAGTACTTC. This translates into CASSFNSPKETQYF.